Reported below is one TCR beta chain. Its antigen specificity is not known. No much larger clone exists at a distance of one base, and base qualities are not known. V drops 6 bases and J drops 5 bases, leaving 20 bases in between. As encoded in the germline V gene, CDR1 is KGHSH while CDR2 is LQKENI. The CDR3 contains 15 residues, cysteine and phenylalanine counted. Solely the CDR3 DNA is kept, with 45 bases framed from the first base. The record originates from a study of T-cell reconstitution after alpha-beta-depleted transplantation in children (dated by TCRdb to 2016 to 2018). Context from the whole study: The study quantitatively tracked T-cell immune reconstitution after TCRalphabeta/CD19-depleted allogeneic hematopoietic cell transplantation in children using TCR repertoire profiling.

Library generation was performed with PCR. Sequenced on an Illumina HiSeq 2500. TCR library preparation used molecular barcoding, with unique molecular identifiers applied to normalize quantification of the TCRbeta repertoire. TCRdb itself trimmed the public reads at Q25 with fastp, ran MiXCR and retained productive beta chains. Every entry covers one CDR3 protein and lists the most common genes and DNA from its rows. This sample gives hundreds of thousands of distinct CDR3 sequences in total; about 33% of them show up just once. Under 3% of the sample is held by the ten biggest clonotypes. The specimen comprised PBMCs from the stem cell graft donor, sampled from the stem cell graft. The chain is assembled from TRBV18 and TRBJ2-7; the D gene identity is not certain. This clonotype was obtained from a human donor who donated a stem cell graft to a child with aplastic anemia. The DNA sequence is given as TGTGCCAGCTCTCCCTACCCGGGTCTTCGAGACGAGCAGTACTTC. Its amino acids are CASSPYPGLRDEQYF.